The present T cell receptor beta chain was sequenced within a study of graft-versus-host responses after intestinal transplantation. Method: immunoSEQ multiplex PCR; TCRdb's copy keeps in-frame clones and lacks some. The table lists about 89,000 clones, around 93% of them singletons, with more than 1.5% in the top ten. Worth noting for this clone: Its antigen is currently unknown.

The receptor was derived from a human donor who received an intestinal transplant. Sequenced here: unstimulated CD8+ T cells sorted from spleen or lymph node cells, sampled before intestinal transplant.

The DNA for the CDR3 is TGTGCCTGGCGGGGTGAAAAACTGTTTTTT. It specifies CAWRGEKLFF. This sequence joins TRBV30 and TRBJ1-4; D is uncertain. The germline gives CDR1 GTSNPN, CDR2 SVGIG (reference sequence). This CDR3 contains 10 residues. Trimming took off 5 bases at V and 7 bases at J, with 5 bases between the two ends.